This T cell receptor (beta chain) was found in a study of tumor-infiltrating lymphocytes in oesophageal squamous cell carcinoma (dated by TCRdb to the mid-2010s). From its cysteine to its phenylalanine, the CDR3 spans 13 amino acids. The kept DNA is CDR3 alone, 39 bases in frame from the first base. CDR1 and CDR2 are drawn from the germline V gene (reference sequence): MNHEY, SMNVEV. The receptor library was made with PCR. TCRdb records Illumina HiSeq 2000 as the sequencer. Through fastp at Q25 and MiXCR, TCRdb rebuilt clones from the public reads, retaining in-frame beta chains. Merged by CDR3 protein, the rows form single entries marked with the most common genes and DNA. The sample data list 23,000 or so distinct CDR3 sequences, and over 30% of these were observed just once. 15% to 20% of the sample belongs to the ten largest clones. This clonotype has a count of ten or more. What this receptor recognizes is not known. No clone much larger than this one lies a single base away; base qualities are absent.

Recombination linked TRBV27 to TRBJ2-5, with the D gene tentatively TRBD1 or TRBD2, based on 5 matching bases in each. The DNA end lines up better with TRBJ2-7; the J call may be wrong. Sequenced material: esophageal tumor tissue. The source of this sequence is a female donor with esophageal squamous cell carcinoma. The nucleotides read TGTGCCAGCAGCAAAGGGACCTTATACGAGCAGTACTTC. This encodes CASSKGTLYEQYF.